Presented here are 8 T cell receptor beta chains from one specimen sequenced in a study of cytomegalovirus exposure and HLA in healthy donors. Profiling relied on immunoSEQ multiplex PCR, and the TCRdb table lists in-frame clones only, not all of them. The data contain 220,000 or so clones, approximately 80% of them singletons. The specimen was PBMCs. These receptors were obtained from a woman younger than 45 in good health and CMV-seropositive.

This clone was seen at least ten times. The genes are TRBV28 and TRBJ1-4; TRBD1 agrees at 8 bases. After removal of 4 bases from V and 10 bases from J, the junction contained 17 bases not matched to a gene. This CDR3 has 17 residues. CDR1 and CDR2 from the germline V gene are MDHEN and SYDVKM. The CDR3 DNA reads as TGTGCCAGCAGTTCCTTTCTAGACGGACAGGGAGTAGGAAAACTGTTTTTT. Amino acid sequence: CASSSFLDGQGVGKLFF.

This clone was seen a handful of times. The chain has TRBV29-1 and TRBJ2-7, with D unresolved. The CDR3 contains 12 residues. The V and J ends lost 5 bases and 0 bases respectively, with 8 bases between them. Germline V lookup: CDR1 SQVTM, CDR2 ANQGSEA. The DNA of the CDR3 is TGCAGCGTTTTCGTTGACTCCTACGAGCAGTACTTC. Its protein product is CSVFVDSYEQYF.

The chain uses TRBV19 and TRBJ1-1, with unresolved D. CDR1 is LNHDA and CDR2 is SQIVND in the germline V gene (reference sequence). This CDR3 region has 14 residues. V was pared by 3 bases and J by 1 base, with 9 bases between. The CDR3: CASSMEIRNTEAFF. The CDR3 nucleotides read TGTGCCAGTAGTATGGAGATTAGGAACACTGAAGCTTTCTTT. The full variable domain, in which reference TRBV19 and TRBJ1-1 provide the parts outside the CDR3, is DGGITQSPKYLFRKEGQNVTLSCEQNLNHDAMYWYRQDPGQGLRLIYYSQIVNDFQKGDIAEGYSVSREKKESFPLTVTSAQKNPTAFYLCASSMEIRNTEAFFGQGTRLTVV.

The chain has TRBV7-6 and TRBJ2-5; TRBD1 aligns across 8 bases. V gave up 0 bases and J gave up 5 bases; unmatched junction bases: 8. CDR1 is SGHVS, CDR2 FNYEAQ, per germline. The CDR3 is 16 residues long. CDR3 bases: TGTGCCAGCAGCTTAGCGGGATGGACAGGGCCGGAGACCCAGTACTTC. It is translated as CASSLAGWTGPETQYF.

In its sample, this clone was seen once. V and J are TRBV29-1 and TRBJ2-3; 11 positions agree with TRBD2. This CDR3 is 13 amino acids long. The trim removed 6 bases at V and 2 bases at J, leaving 1 base unmatched. The germline V gene encodes CDR1 SQVTM and CDR2 ANQGSEA. CDR3 in amino acids: CSVLAGDTDTQYF. DNA of the CDR3: TGCAGCGTACTAGCGGGAGACACAGATACGCAGTATTTT.

The chain combines TRBV30 with TRBJ2-7; D uncertain. Germline CDR1 is GTSNPN and CDR2 is SVGIG (reference sequence). Trimming removed 1 base from V and 3 bases from J, with 4 bases in between. The CDR3 is 11 amino acids. The CDR3 DNA reads as TGTGCCTGGAGTGAATTCTACGAGCAGTACTTC. Translation: CAWSEFYEQYF.

The chain is built from TRBV30 and TRBJ1-2; 10 bases match TRBD1. The germline V gene encodes CDR1 GTSNPN and CDR2 SVGIG (reference sequence). The J segment lost 5 bases and the V segment lost 2 bases, leaving 5 bases of the junction unmatched. The CDR3 contains 14 residues. This chain's CDR3 is CAWSPGQGSYGYTF. The CDR3 region has the DNA TGTGCCTGGAGTCCGGGACAGGGGTCTTATGGCTACACCTTC.

The chain carries TRBV5-6 and TRBJ2-2, with D possibly TRBD2 on 6 matching bases. Trimming cost V 4 bases and J 2 bases, with 15 bases left between them. Looked up from germline, CDR1 is SGHDT and CDR2 is YYEEEE. The CDR3 runs 16 residues. In DNA, the CDR3 is TGTGCCAGCAGCGGAGGTCGTAGCGGAAACACCGGGGAGCTGTTTTTT. Residues: CASSGGRSGNTGELFF.